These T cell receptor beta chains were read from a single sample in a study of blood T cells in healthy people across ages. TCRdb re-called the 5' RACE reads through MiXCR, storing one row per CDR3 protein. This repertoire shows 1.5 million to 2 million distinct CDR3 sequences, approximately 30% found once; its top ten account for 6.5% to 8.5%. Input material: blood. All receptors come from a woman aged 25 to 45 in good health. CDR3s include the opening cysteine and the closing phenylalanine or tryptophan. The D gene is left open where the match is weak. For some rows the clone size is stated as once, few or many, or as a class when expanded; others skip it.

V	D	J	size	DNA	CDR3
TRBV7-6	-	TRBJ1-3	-	TGTGCCAGCAGCCAGCGGGGGGCAGCAACCTCTGGAAACACCATATATTTT	CASSQRGAATSGNTIYF
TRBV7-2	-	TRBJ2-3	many	TGCGCCAGCAGCTCGTGGGGCACAGATACGCAGTATTTT	CASSSWGTDTQYF
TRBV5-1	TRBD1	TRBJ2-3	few	TGCGCCAGCAGCGAGACAGGGTGGATCGCAGATACGCAGTATTTT	CASSETGWIADTQYF
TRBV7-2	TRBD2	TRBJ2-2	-	TGTGCCAGCAGCTTACCACCGGGACTAAGGAACTCTCGGAACACCGGGGAGCTGTTTTTT	CASSLPPGLRNSRNTGELFF
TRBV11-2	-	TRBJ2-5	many	TGTGCCAGCAGCCTAGGGGCCGGGAGTGGAGAGACCCAGTACTTC	CASSLGAGSGETQYF
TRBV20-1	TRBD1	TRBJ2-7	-	TGCAGTGCTTGGACAGGCCTCTCCTACGAGCGGTACTTC	CSAWTGLSYERYF
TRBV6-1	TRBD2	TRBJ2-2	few	TGTGCCAGCAGTAAACGGGGACTAGCGGGAGGTGGCGGGGAGCTGTTTTTT	CASSKRGLAGGGGELFF
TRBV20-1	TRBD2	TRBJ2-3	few	TGCAGTGCTAGTGGTCCTAGCGGGATACAGGGAGATACGCAGTATTTT	CSASGPSGIQGDTQYF
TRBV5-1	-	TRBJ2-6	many	TGCGCCAGCAGCTCGAGAGGGGAGTTATCTGGGGCCAACGTCCTGACTTTC	CASSSRGELSGANVLTF
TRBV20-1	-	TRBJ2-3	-	TGCAGTGCTAAATCGGACATTTTCGATACGCAGTATTTT	CSAKSDIFDTQYF
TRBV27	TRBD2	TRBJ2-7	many	TGTGCCACTTCGCGACTAGCGGGGAACTCCTACGAGCAGTACTTC	CATSRLAGNSYEQYF
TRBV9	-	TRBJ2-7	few	TGTGCCAGCAGCTCGGAGGGGACCTACGAGCAGTACTTC	CASSSEGTYEQYF
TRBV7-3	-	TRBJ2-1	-	TGTGCCGGCAGTAAGGGATCTGGGCCGAACAATGAGCAGTTCTTC	CAGSKGSGPNNEQFF
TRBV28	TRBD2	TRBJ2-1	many	TGTGCCAGCATCCCCAGCGGGGGGAAGCACAATGAGCAGTTCTTC	CASIPSGGKHNEQFF
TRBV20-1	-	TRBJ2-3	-	TGCAGTGCTAGTAGATCTAGGGGAGGAGATACGCAGTATTTT	CSASRSRGGDTQYF
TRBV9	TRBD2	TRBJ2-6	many	TGTGCCAGCAGCCACTTGGGGGGGACCGGGGCCAACGTCCTGACTTTC	CASSHLGGTGANVLTF
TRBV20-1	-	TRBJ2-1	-	TGCAGTGCTAGGGGGGCGGGACCGGTCGGCTACAATGAGCAGTTCTTC	CSARGAGPVGYNEQFF
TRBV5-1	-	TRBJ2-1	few	TGCGCCAGCAGCTTGGCCACACAGGGCTACAATGAGCAGTTCTTC	CASSLATQGYNEQFF
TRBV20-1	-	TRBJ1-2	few	TGCAGTGCTAGAGAGGCAGGCCCCTCATATGGCTACACCTTC	CSAREAGPSYGYTF
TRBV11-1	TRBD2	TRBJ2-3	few	TGTGCCAGCAGCTTACAGACTAGCGGGGGGTTGTATACGCAGTATTTT	CASSLQTSGGLYTQYF
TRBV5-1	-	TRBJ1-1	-	TGCGCCAGCAGCACGTTCGGGGGTCGGGAGGCTTTCTTT	CASSTFGGREAFF
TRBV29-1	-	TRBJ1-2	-	TGCAGCGTTGAAGAGGCCCTCGGGGTCCTGGACTACACCTTC	CSVEEALGVLDYTF
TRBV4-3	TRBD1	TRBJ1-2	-	TGCGCCAGCAGCCAAGACGCACAGGGGAACTATGGCTACACCTTC	CASSQDAQGNYGYTF
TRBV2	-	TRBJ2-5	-	TGTGCCAGCAAAGGTGCAGCCGTACAAGAGACCCAGTACTTC	CASKGAAVQETQYF
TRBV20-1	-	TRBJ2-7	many	TGCAGTGCTAGAGACCCTGTAACCTACGAGCAGTACTTC	CSARDPVTYEQYF
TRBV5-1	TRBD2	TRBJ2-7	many	TGCGCCACCAGGACTAGCGGGAGCGCCTACGAGCAGTACTTC	CATRTSGSAYEQYF
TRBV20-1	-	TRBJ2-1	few	TGCAGTACTAGTCCCTCTTACGATGAGCAGTTCTTC	CSTSPSYDEQFF
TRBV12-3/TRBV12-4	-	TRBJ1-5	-	TGTGCCAGCAGCCATGTTGGGTTGACTTCTAATCAGCCCCAGCATTTT	CASSHVGLTSNQPQHF
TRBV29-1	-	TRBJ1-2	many	TGCAGCGTTGACCAGGGCGCCTATGGCTACACCTTC	CSVDQGAYGYTF
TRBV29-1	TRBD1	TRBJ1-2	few	TGCAGCGTGGTACGGACAGGGGGCGTAAGAAATGGCTACACCTTC	CSVVRTGGVRNGYTF
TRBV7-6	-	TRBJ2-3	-	TGTGCCAGCAGCTTAAACCCGGACGATACGCAGTATTTT	CASSLNPDDTQYF
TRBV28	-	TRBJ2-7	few	TGTGCCAGCAGTTCGGCGGATGTTGTATACGAGCAGTACTTC	CASSSADVVYEQYF
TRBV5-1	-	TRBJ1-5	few	TGCGCCAGCAGCTTCAACGGTGATAGCAATCAGCCCCAGCATTTT	CASSFNGDSNQPQHF
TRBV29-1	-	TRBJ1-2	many	TGCAGCGCCCTTCGGGGCTCCTATGGCTACACCTTC	CSALRGSYGYTF
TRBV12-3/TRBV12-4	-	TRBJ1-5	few	TGTGCCAGCAGTTTAATGTCCGACGGCAATCAGCCCCAGCATTTT	CASSLMSDGNQPQHF
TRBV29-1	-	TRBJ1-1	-	TGCAGCGTAGTCAATACGGGACAGAACACTGAAGCTTTCTTT	CSVVNTGQNTEAFF
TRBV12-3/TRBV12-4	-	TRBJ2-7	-	TGTGCCAGCAGAATCCAGGGTGTGGTCAATGAGCAGTACTTC	CASRIQGVVNEQYF
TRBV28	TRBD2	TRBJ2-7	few	TGTGCCAGCAGTGGGAGGGTTTCCTACGAGCAGTACTTC	CASSGRVSYEQYF
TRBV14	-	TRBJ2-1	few	TGTGCCAGCAGCCGGGGACCGGCAAGAGTCAATGAGCAGTTCTTC	CASSRGPARVNEQFF
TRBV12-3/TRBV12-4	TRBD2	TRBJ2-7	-	TGTGCCAGCAATCTAGCGGGACTTAAGTACGAGCAGTACTTC	CASNLAGLKYEQYF
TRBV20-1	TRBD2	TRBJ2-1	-	TGCAGTGCTGTCGGGACTAGCGGGAGGTTTAGGAATGAGCAGTTCTTC	CSAVGTSGRFRNEQFF
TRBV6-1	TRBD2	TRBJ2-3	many	TGTGCCAGCAGTGCATTGCCCCGGCCTAGCGGGAGATCCACAGATACGCAGTATTTT	CASSALPRPSGRSTDTQYF
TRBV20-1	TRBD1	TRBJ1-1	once	TGCAGTGCTAGAGATCAAACCTTAGGACAGGGGGTCTCCGGTGAAGCTTTCTTT	CSARDQTLGQGVSGEAFF
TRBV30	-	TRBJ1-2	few	TGTGCCTGGAGTGGCGGGGGCGGTGATGGCTACACCTTC	CAWSGGGGDGYTF
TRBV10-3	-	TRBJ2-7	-	TGTGCCATCAGTGAGGGGTGGGCCGAGCAGTACTTC	CAISEGWAEQYF
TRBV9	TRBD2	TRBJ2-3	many	TGTGCCAGCAGCGTCTCAACTAGCGGGCACACAGATACGCAGTATTTT	CASSVSTSGHTDTQYF
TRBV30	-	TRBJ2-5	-	TGTGCCTGGAGTAAACAGAGGGGAGCGGAGACCCAGTACTTC	CAWSKQRGAETQYF
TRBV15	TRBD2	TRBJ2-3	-	TGTGCCACCAGCAGAGACCTAGCGGGAATTACAGATACGCAGTATTTT	CATSRDLAGITDTQYF
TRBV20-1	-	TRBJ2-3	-	TGCAGTGCTACACCCGTTTCGACAGGGCAGACACTAACTAGCACAGATGCGCAGTATTTT	CSATPVSTGQTLTSTDAQYF